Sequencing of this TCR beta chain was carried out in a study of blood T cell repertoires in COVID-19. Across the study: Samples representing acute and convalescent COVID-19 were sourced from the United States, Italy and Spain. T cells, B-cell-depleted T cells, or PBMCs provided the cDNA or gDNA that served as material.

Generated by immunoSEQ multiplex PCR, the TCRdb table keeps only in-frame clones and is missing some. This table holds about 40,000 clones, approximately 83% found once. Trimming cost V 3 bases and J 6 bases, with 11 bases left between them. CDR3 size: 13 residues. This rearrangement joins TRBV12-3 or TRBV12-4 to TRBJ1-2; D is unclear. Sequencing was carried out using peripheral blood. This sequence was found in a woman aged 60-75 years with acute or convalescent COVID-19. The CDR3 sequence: CASSLAPADGYTF. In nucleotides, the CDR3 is TGTGCCAGCAGTTTGGCGCCGGCGGATGGCTACACCTTC.